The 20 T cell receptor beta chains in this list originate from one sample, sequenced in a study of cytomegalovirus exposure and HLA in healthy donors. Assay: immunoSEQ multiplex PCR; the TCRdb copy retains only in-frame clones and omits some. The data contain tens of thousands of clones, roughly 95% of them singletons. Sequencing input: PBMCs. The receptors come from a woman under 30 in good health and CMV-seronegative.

The CDR3 DNA is TGCGCCAGCAGCCAAGAAGCGAGGGGGGGCTCCTACAATGAGCAGTTCTTC. As protein: CASSQEARGGSYNEQFF. The chain carries TRBV4-3 and TRBJ2-1; D perhaps matches TRBD2 (7 bases). This CDR3 region has 17 residues. Germline values: CDR1 LGHNA, CDR2 YSLEER. V lost 0 bases to trimming and J lost 0 bases, with 12 bases between them.

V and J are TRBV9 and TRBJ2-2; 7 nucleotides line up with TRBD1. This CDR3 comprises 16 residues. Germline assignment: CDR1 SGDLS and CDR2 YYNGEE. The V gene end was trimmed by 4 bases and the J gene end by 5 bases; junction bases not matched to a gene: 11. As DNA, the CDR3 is TGTGCCAGCAGCTATGGGGGCAGGGGGTGGACCGGGGAGCTGTTTTTT. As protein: CASSYGGRGWTGELFF.

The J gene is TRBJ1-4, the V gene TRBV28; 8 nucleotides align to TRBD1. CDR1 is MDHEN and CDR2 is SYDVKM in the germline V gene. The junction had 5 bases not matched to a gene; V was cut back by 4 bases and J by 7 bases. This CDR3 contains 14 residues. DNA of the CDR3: TGTGCCAGCAGTTCTCCGGGACAGGCTGAAAAACTGTTTTTT. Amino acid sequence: CASSSPGQAEKLFF.

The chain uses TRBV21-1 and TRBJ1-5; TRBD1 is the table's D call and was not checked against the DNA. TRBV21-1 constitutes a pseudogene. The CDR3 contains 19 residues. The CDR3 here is CASSKGQQGRSARNQPQHF. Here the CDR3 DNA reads TGTGCCAGCAGCAAGGGGCAACAAGGCAGGTCCGCTCGGAATCAGCCCCAGCATTTT.

The DNA of the CDR3 is TGTGCCAGCTCACGGACAGGGGATTCGGAGCAGTACTTC. The encoded protein is CASSRTGDSEQYF. The chain couples TRBV18 to TRBJ2-7; 9 bases match TRBD1. The CDR3 sequence is 13 residues long. CDR1 and CDR2 (germline): KGHSH, LQKENI. Trimming cost V 4 bases and J 7 bases; bases outside gene matches: 5.

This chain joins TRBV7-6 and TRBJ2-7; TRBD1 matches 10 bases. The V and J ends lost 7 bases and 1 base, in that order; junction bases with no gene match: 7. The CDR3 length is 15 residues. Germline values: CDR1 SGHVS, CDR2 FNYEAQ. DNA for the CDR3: TGTGCCAGCATCCCGGGACAGGGGACTTCCTACGAGCAGTACTTC. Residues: CASIPGQGTSYEQYF.

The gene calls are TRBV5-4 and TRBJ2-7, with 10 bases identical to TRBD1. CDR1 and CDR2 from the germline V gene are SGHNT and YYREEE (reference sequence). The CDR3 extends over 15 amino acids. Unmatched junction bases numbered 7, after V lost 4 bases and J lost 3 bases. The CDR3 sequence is CASSGGGQGYYEQYF. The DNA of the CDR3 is TGTGCCAGCAGCGGGGGGGGACAGGGGTACTACGAGCAGTACTTC. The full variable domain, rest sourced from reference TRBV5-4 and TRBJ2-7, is ETGVTQSPTHLIKTRGQQVTLRCSSQSGHNTVSWYQQALGQGPQFIFQYYREEENGRGNFPPRFSGLQFPNYSSELNVNALELDDSALYLCASSGGGQGYYEQYFGPGTRLTVT.

The CDR3 loop reads CASLTDHGYTF. CDR3 coding DNA: TGTGCCAGCCTGACAGATCACGGCTACACCTTC. The rearrangement uses TRBV6-5 and TRBJ1-2; the D gene is possibly TRBD1 (5 bases). Trimming removed 8 bases at V and 8 bases at J, with 12 bases between. Germline assignment: CDR1 MNHEY and CDR2 SVGAGI. CDR3 length: 11 residues.

CDR3 in DNA: TGTGCCAGCTCACCACCGTATCCGAACACTGAAGCTTTCTTT. It yields the protein CASSPPYPNTEAFF. V usage is TRBV18 and J usage is TRBJ1-1; D is ambiguous. The CDR3 spans 14 residues. Trimming pared 0 bases from V and 1 base from J, leaving 6 bases between. From germline, CDR1 is KGHSH and CDR2 LQKENI.

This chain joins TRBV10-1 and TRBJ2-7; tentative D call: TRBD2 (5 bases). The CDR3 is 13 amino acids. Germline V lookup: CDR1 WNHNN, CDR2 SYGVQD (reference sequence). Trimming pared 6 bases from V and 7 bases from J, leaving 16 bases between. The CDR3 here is CASSAFVTTEQYF. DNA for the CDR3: TGCGCCAGCAGCGCCTTTGTGACTACTGAGCAGTACTTC.

The CDR3, as DNA: TGTGCCAGTAGTACCTCGACAGGGACCGCCGCCTACGAGCAGTACTTC. Translation gives CASSTSTGTAAYEQYF. The chain recombines TRBV19 with TRBJ2-7; 7 bases line up with TRBD1. The V gene's germline CDR1 is LNHDA and CDR2 SQIVND (reference sequence). With V trimmed by 4 bases and J by 2 bases, 11 bases remained unmatched. This CDR3 has 16 amino acids.

CDR3 region: CASSMGGRGPHGYTF. Written as DNA, the CDR3 is TGCGCCAGCAGCATGGGGGGGCGGGGGCCCCATGGCTACACCTTC. The genes are TRBV5-1 and TRBJ1-2; D possibly corresponds to TRBD1 (6 bases). CDR1 SGHRS and CDR2 YFSETQ come from the germline V gene. With 4 bases removed from V and 6 bases from J, the gap between germline ends came to 19 bases. This CDR3 spans 15 amino acids.

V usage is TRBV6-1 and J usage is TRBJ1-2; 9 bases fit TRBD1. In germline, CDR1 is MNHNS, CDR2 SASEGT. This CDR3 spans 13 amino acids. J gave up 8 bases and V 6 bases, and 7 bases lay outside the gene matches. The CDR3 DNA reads TGTGCCAGCAGGGGACAGGGAGGGATAGGCTACACCTTC. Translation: CASRGQGGIGYTF.

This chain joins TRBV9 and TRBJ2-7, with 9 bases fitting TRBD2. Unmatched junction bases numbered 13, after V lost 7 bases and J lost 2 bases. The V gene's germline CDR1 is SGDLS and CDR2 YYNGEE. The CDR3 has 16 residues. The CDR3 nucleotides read TGTGCCAGCGGTGGGGGTCCGGGACTAGCAGCCTACGAGCAGTACTTC. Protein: CASGGGPGLAAYEQYF.

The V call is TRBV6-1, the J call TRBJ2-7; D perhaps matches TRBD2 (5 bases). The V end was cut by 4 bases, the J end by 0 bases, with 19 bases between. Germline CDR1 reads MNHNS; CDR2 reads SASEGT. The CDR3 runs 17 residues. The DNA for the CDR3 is TGTGCCAGCAGTGCCGCCGGGGTGTCCCTGAGCTCCTACGAGCAGTACTTC. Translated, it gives CASSAAGVSLSSYEQYF.

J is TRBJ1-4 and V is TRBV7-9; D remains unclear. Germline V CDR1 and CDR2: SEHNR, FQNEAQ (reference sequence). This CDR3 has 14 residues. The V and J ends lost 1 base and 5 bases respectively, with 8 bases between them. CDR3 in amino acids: CASSLVSENEKLFF. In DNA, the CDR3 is TGTGCCAGCAGCTTAGTGTCGGAGAATGAAAAACTGTTTTTT.

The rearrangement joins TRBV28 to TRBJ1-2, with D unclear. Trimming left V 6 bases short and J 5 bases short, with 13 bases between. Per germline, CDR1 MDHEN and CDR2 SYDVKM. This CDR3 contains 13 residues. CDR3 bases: TGTGCCAGCAGACCAGAACCTGTATATGGCTACACCTTC. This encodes CASRPEPVYGYTF.

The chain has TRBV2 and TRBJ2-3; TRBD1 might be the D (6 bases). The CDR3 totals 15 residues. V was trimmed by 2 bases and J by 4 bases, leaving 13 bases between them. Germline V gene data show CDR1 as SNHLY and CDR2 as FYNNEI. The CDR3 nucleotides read TGTGCCAGCAGTGAATCAGGGGTGTGGGCAGATACGCAGTATTTT. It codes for CASSESGVWADTQYF.

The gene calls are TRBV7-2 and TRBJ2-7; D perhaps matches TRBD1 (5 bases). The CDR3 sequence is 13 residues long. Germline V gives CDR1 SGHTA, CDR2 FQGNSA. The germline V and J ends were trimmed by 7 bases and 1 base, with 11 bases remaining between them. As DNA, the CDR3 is TGTGCCAGCACCCCAGGGTCATCCTACGAGCAGTACTTC. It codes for CASTPGSSYEQYF.

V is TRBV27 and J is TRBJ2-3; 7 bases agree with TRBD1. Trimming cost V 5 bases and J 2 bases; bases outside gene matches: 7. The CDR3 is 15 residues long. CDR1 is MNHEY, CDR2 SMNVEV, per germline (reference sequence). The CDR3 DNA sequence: TGTGCCAGCAGTCACGCCGGACAGGCCACAGATACGCAGTATTTT. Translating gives CASSHAGQATDTQYF.